This T cell receptor (beta chain) was retrieved from a study of vaccination effects on CD4 cells after COVID-19. To note about this clone: Antigen unknown.

Assay used: immunoSEQ multiplex PCR; TCRdb lists only in-frame clones, some missing. This sample carries fewer than 55,000 clones, over 65% of them seen once, and the ten largest clones take approximately 3.8%. CDR1 MGHRA and CDR2 YSYEKL come from the germline V gene. This CDR3 is built from 15 residues. Unmatched junction bases numbered 4, after V lost 6 bases and J lost 0 bases. The authors isolated CD4+ T cells after roughly 10 days of culture. From March to December 2020, the person had a SARS-CoV-2 infection that was confirmed by PCR. Participants were given two doses of BNT162b2 or mRNA-1273 vaccine.

The chain uses TRBV4-1 and TRBJ2-3, with 9 bases fitting TRBD2. The sequence was obtained from a human donor who had a prior SARS-CoV-2 infection. The source was CD4+ T cells from PBMCs cultured without peptide, collected after COVID-19 vaccination. CDR3 sequence: CASRSSGTSTDTQYF. DNA for the CDR3: TGCGCCAGCAGATCTAGCGGGACTAGCACAGATACGCAGTATTTT.